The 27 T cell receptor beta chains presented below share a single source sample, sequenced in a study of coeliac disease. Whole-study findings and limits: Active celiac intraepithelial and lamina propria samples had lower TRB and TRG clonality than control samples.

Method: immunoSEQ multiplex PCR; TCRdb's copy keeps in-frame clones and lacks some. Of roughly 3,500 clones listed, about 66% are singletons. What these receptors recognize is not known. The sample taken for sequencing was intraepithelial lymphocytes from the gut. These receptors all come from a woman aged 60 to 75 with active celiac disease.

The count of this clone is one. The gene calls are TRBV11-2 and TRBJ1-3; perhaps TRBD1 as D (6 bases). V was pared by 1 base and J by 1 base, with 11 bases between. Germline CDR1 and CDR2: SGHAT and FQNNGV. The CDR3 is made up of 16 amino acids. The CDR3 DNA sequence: TGTGCCAGCAGCTTAGGATCAACAGGGTCTGGAAACACCATATATTTT. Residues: CASSLGSTGSGNTIYF. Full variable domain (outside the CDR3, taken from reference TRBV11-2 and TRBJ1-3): EAGVAQSPRYKIIEKRQSVAFWCNPISGHATLYWYQQILGQGPKLLIQFQNNGVVDDSQLPKDRFSAERLKGVDSTLKIQPAKLEDSAVYLCASSLGSTGSGNTIYFGEGSWLTVV.

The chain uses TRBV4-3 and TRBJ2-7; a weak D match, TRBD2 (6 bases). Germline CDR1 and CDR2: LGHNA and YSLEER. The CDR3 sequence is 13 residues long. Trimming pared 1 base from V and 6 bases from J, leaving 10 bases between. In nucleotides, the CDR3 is TGCGCCAGCAGCCAAGCGGTGGGACTCGAGCAGTACTTC. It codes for CASSQAVGLEQYF.

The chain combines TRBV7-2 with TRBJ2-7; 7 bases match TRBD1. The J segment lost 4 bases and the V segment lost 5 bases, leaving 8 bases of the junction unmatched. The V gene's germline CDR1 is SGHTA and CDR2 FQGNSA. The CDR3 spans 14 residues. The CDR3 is CASSRNRGSYEQYF. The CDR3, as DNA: TGTGCCAGCAGCCGCAACAGGGGATCATACGAGCAGTACTTC.

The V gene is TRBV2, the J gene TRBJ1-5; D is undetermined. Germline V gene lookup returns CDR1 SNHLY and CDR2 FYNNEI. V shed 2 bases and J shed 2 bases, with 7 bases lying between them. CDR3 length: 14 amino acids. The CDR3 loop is CASSEFPGNQPQHF. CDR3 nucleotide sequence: TGTGCCAGCAGTGAATTCCCGGGCAATCAGCCCCAGCATTTT.

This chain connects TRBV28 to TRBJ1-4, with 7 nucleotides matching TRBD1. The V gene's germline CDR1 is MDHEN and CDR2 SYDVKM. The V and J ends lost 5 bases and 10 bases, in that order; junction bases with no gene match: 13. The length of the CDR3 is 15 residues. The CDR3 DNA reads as TGTGCCAGCAGTCCTATAGACAGGGAGTTTGTAAAACTGTTTTTT. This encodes CASSPIDREFVKLFF.

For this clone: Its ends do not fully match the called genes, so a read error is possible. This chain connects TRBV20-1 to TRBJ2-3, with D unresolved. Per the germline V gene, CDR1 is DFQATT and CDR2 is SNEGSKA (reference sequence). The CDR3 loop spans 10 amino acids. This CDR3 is CSALAPNMHF. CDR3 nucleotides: TGCAGTGCTCTCGCCCCCAACATGCATTTT.

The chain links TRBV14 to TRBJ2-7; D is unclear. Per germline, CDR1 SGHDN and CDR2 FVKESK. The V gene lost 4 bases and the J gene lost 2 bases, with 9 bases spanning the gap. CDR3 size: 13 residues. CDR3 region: CASSRAKPYEQYF. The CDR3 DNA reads TGTGCCAGCAGCCGGGCAAAACCCTACGAGCAGTACTTC.

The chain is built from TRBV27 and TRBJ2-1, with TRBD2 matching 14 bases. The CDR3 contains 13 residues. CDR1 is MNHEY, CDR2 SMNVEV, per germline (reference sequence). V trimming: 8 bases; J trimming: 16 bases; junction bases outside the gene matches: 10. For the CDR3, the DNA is TGTGCCAGCCGACTAGCGGGAGGGGATTCGGAATTCTTC. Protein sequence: CASRLAGGDSEFF.

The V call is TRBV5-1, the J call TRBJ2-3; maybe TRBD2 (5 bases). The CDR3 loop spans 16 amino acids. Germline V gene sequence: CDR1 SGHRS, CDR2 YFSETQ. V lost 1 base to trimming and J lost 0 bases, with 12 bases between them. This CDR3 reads CASSLKREVSTDTQYF. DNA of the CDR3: TGCGCCAGCAGCTTGAAACGGGAAGTAAGCACAGATACGCAGTATTTT.

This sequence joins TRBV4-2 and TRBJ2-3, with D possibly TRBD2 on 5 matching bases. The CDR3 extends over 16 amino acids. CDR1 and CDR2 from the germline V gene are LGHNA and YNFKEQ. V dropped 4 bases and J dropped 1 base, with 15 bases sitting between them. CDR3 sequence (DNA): TGTGCCAGCAGCCCTTTAGGGAGCGCCCGCACAGATACGCAGTATTTT. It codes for CASSPLGSARTDTQYF.

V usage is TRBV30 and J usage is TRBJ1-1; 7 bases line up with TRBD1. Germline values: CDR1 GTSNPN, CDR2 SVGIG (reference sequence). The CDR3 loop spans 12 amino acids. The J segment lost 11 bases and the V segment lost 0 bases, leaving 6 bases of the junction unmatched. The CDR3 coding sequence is TGTGCCTGGAGTGTACTTCAGGGGGTGGCTTTCTTT. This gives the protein CAWSVLQGVAFF.

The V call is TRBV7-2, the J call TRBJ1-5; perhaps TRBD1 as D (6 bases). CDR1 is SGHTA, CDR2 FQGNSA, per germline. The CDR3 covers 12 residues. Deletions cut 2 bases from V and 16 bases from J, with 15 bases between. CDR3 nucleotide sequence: TGTGCCAGCAGCTTACCTGGACAGAAAAGTCATTTT. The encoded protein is CASSLPGQKSHF.

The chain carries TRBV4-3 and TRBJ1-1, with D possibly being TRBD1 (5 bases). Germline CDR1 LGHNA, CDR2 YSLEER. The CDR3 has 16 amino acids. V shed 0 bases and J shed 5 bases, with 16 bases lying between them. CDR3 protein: CASSQDRQGVRTEAFF. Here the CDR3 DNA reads TGCGCCAGCAGCCAAGATCGGCAAGGGGTTCGGACTGAAGCTTTCTTT.

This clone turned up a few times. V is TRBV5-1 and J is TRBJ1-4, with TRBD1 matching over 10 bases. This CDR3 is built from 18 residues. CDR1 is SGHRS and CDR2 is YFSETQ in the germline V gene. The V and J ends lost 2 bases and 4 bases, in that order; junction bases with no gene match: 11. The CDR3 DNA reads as TGCGCCAGCAGCTTTCCGGGACAGGGGACCGTAAGTAATGAAAAACTGTTTTTT. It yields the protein CASSFPGQGTVSNEKLFF.

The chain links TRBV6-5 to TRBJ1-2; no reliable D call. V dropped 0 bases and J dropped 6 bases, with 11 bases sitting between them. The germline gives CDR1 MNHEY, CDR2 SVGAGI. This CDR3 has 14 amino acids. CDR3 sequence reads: CASSYSSPRDGYTF. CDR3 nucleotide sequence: TGTGCCAGCAGTTACTCGAGTCCCCGCGATGGCTACACCTTC.

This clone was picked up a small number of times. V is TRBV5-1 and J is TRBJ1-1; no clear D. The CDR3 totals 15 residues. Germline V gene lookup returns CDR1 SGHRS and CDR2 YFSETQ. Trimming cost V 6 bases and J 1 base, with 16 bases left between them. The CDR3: CASTQYGSGNTEAFF. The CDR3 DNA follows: TGCGCCAGCACCCAGTATGGGAGTGGGAACACTGAAGCTTTCTTT.

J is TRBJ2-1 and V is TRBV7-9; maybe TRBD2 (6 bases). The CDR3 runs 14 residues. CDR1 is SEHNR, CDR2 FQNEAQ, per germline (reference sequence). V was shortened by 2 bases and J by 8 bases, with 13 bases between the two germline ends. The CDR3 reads CASSLPVREDEQFF. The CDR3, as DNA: TGTGCCAGCAGCTTACCCGTGAGGGAGGATGAGCAGTTCTTC.

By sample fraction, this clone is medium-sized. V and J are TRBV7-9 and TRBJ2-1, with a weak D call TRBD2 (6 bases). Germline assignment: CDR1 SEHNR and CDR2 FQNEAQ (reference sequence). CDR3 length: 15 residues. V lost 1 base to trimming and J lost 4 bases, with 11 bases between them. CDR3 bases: TGTGCCAGCAGCTTAGGTGGGACTCTGTACAATGAGCAGTTCTTC. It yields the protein CASSLGGTLYNEQFF. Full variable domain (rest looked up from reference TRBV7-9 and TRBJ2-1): DTGVSQNPRHKITKRGQNVTFRCDPISEHNRLYWYRQTLGQGPEFLTYFQNEAQLEKSRLLSDRFSAERPKGSFSTLEIQRTEQGDSAMYLCASSLGGTLYNEQFFGPGTRLTVL.

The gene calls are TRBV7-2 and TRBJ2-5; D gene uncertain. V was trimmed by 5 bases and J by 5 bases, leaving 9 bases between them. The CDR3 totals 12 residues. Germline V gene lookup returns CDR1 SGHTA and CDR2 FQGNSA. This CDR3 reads CASSAPGETQYF. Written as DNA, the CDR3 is TGTGCCAGCAGCGCGCCCGGGGAGACCCAGTACTTC.

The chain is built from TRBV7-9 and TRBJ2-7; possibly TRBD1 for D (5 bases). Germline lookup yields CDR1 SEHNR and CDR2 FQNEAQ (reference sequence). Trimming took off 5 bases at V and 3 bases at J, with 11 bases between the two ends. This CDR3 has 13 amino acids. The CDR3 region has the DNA TGTGCCAGCAGCCCAGCAGGGTTCTACGAGCAGTACTTC. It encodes CASSPAGFYEQYF.

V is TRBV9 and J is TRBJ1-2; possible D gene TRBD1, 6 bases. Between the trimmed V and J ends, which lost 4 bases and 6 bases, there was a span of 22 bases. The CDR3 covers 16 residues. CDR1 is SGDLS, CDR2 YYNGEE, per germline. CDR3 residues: CASSSRGGGESDGYTF. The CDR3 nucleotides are TGTGCCAGCAGCTCAAGAGGCGGGGGCGAATCAGATGGCTACACCTTC.

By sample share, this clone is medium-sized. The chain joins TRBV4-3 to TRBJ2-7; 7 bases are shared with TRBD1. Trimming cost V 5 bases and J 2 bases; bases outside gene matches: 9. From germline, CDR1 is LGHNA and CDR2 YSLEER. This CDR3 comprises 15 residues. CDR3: CASSFDREITYEQYF. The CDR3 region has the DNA TGCGCCAGCAGCTTTGACAGGGAGATAACCTACGAGCAGTACTTC.

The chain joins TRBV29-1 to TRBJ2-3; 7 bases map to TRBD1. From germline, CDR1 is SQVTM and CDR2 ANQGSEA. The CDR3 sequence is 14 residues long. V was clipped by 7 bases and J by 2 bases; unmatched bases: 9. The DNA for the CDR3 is TGCAGCGCGGGACAGCTCCTCCACACAGATACGCAGTATTTT. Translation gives CSAGQLLHTDTQYF.

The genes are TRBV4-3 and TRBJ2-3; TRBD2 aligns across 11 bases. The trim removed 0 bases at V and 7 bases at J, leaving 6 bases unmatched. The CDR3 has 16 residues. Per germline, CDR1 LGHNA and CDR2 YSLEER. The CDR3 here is CASSQEIAGGRNTQYF. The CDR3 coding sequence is TGCGCCAGCAGCCAAGAGATAGCGGGGGGGCGAAATACGCAGTATTTT.

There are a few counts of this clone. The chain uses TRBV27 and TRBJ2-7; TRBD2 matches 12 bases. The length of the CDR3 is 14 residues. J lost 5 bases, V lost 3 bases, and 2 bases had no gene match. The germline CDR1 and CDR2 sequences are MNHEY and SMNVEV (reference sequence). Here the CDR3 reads CASSFLAGGDEQYF. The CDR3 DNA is TGTGCCAGCAGTTTTCTAGCGGGAGGGGACGAGCAGTACTTC.

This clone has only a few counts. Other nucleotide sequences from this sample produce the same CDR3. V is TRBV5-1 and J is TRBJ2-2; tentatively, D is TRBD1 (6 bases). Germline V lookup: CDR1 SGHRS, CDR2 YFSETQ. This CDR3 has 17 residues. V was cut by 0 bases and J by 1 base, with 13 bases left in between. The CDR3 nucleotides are TGCGCCAGCAGCTTGGGGTTCCAGGGGCTGAACACCGGGGAGCTGTTTTTT. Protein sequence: CASSLGFQGLNTGELFF.

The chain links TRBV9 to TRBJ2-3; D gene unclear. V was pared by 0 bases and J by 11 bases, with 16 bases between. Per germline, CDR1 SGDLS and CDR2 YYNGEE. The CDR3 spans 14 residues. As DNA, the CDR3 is TGTGCCAGCAGCGTAGAGGCGGTCCCCTCGGGGCAGTATTTT. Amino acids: CASSVEAVPSGQYF.